This T cell receptor (beta chain) appears in the sequencing data of a study of blood T cell repertoires in COVID-19. Study-wide background: Samples of COVID-19 (acute and convalescent) were obtained from the United States, Italy and Spain.

Per the original data handling: For nucleated cells, counts were estimated from reference gene primer amplification. The table came from immunoSEQ multiplex PCR; TCRdb's copy has only in-frame clones and leaves some out. The DNA gave D and trimming, while V, J and clone size come from that table. The table has around 100,000 clones, around nine tenths seen once. Deletions cut 2 bases from V and 1 base from J, with 18 bases between. The CDR3 loop spans 17 amino acids. Looked up from germline, CDR1 is GTSNPN and CDR2 is SVGIG (reference sequence). Sequencing was carried out using peripheral blood. The clonotype originates from a woman aged 50 to 60 with COVID-19, enrolled during active disease. The V gene is TRBV30, the J gene TRBJ1-5, with a tentative D call TRBD1 (5 bases). The CDR3 sequence: CAWSYWQGGGSNQPQHF. CDR3 DNA sequence: TGTGCCTGGAGTTATTGGCAGGGAGGTGGGAGCAATCAGCCCCAGCATTTT. Full variable domain (outside the CDR3, taken from reference TRBV30 and TRBJ1-5): SQTIHQWPATLVQPVGSPLSLECTVEGTSNPNLYWYRQAAGRGLQLLFYSVGIGQISSEVPQNLSASRPQDRQFILSSKKLLLSDSGFYLCAWSYWQGGGSNQPQHFGDGTRLSIL.